These T cell receptor beta chains were read from a single sample in a study of tumor-infiltrating lymphocytes in oesophageal squamous cell carcinoma. TCRdb reprocessed the PCR reads via MiXCR and lists one record per CDR3 protein. This sample carries around 26,000 distinct CDR3 sequences, roughly 35% of them seen once, and the ten largest clones take about a quarter. The specimen sequenced was esophageal tumor tissue. Source of these receptors: a male donor with esophageal squamous cell carcinoma. Both conserved end residues are part of each CDR3. A D gene is named only where the DNA matches it firmly. Clone size is shown for a subset of rows, as once, few, many or a class of expanded clone.

d_gene	abundance	j_gene	v_gene	CDR3aa	CDR3nt
NA	NA	TRBJ1-2	TRBV5-6	CASSYGTWVGYTF	TGTGCCAGCAGCTACGGGACATGGGTCGGCTACACCTTC
NA	many	TRBJ2-1	TRBV12-3/TRBV12-4	CASSLMGSEQFF	TGTGCCAGCAGTTTAATGGGGAGTGAGCAGTTCTTC
TRBD1	NA	TRBJ2-5	TRBV6-1	CATWDRVETQYF	TGTGCCACTTGGGACAGGGTGGAGACCCAGTACTTC
NA	few	TRBJ2-5	TRBV7-8	CASSLPKETQYF	TGTGCCAGCAGCTTACCCAAAGAGACCCAGTACTTC
NA	NA	TRBJ2-1	TRBV7-2	CASSLSLERRHEQFF	TGTGCCAGCAGCTTATCACTAGAGCGGCGGCATGAGCAGTTCTTC
TRBD2	NA	TRBJ2-1	TRBV3-1	CASSPSGGAGNEQFF	TGTGCCAGCAGCCCTAGCGGGGGGGCTGGCAATGAGCAGTTCTTC
TRBD1	many	TRBJ1-2	TRBV5-1	CASSPTGGDYGYTF	TGCGCCAGCAGCCCGACAGGGGGCGACTATGGCTACACCTTC
TRBD2	many	TRBJ2-1	TRBV10-1	CASSENLAGISEQFF	TGCGCCAGCAGTGAAAATCTAGCGGGAATATCTGAGCAGTTCTTC
NA	medium-sized	TRBJ2-1	TRBV24-1	CATQGSRPSSYNEQFF	TGTGCCACCCAGGGGAGCCGCCCAAGCTCCTACAATGAGCAGTTCTTC
NA	NA	TRBJ2-5	TRBV6-1	CASSEGSFTLPQETQYF	TGTGCCAGCAGTGAAGGGAGCTTTACATTACCACAAGAGACCCAGTACTTC
NA	NA	TRBJ1-5	TRBV7-5	CISVPEAYPDDRGGNQPQHF	NA
TRBD1	NA	TRBJ1-1	TRBV30	CAWNAGQVNTEAFF	TGTGCCTGGAATGCGGGACAGGTGAACACTGAAGCTTTCTTT
NA	NA	TRBJ2-4	TRBV6-8	CASRDGDKNIQYF	TGTGCCAGCAGAGACGGAGACAAAAACATTCAGTACTTC
TRBD1	many	TRBJ1-5	TRBV28	CASTDLGTAHPSQHF	TGTGCCAGCACGGACCTAGGGACAGCACACCCATCCCAGCATTTT
TRBD1	NA	TRBJ1-2	TRBV6-6	CASSVTGSGIYGYTF	TGTGCCAGCAGTGTGACAGGGTCGGGGATCTATGGCTACACCTTC
TRBD1	NA	TRBJ1-6	TRBV7-4	CASSLGQGPNSPLHF	TGTGCCAGCAGCTTAGGACAGGGACCAAATTCACCCCTCCACTTT
NA	many	TRBJ1-2	TRBV25-1	CASSEASFYGYTF	TGTGCCAGCAGTGAAGCCAGTTTTTATGGCTACACCTTC
TRBD1	many	TRBJ1-2	TRBV6-6	CASSYSGGRGYTF	TGTGCCAGCAGTTACTCAGGGGGCCGTGGCTACACCTTC
TRBD1	medium-sized	TRBJ2-3	TRBV6-1	CASSEDRGNTVRSTDTQYF	TGTGCCAGCAGTGAAGACAGGGGGAATACGGTCCGGAGCACAGATACGCAGTATTTT
TRBD2	NA	TRBJ2-5	TRBV7-1	CASTLLAGAAETQYF	TGTGCCAGCACCCTACTAGCGGGAGCGGCAGAGACCCAGTACTTC
NA	NA	TRBJ2-5	TRBV7-8	CASSLVQQQTQYF	TGTGCCAGCAGCCTCGTACAGCAACAGACCCAGTACTTC
NA	NA	TRBJ1-2	TRBV7-9	CASSMGGGSGYTF	TGTGCCAGCAGCATGGGAGGGGGGTCAGGCTACACCTTC
TRBD2	few	TRBJ2-3	TRBV4-1	CASSQGRVSSLNTGELYF	TGCGCCAGCAGCCAGGGGAGGGTTTCCTCTTTGAACACCGGGGAGCTGTATTTT
NA	many	TRBJ2-2	TRBV19	CASSIARDAGELFF	TGTGCCAGTAGTATAGCCCGGGACGCCGGGGAGCTGTTTTTT
NA	many	TRBJ2-5	TRBV18	CASSPTPQETQYF	TGTGCCAGCTCTCCTACCCCCCAAGAGACCCAGTACTTC
NA	few	TRBJ2-5	TRBV6-1	CASSVDTSSYNEQYF	TGTGCCAGCAGTGTGGACACGAGCTCCTACAATGAGCAGTACTTC
NA	NA	TRBJ2-2	TRBV7-6	CASSLGSGAGELFF	TGTGCCAGCAGCTTAGGGTCTGGGGCCGGGGAGCTGTTTTTT
NA	few	TRBJ2-6	TRBV5-1	CASSYLVGDTSGANVLTF	TGCGCCAGCAGCTACTTGGTTGGGGATACTTCTGGGGCCAACGTCCTGACTTTC
NA	few	TRBJ2-7	TRBV28	CASSFPGDSYEQYF	TGTGCCAGCAGTTTCCCAGGGGATTCCTACGAGCAGTACTTC
NA	few	TRBJ2-5	TRBV7-7	CASSPSGIQETQYF	TGTGCTAGCAGCCCATCGGGGATACAAGAGACCCAGTACTTC
NA	once	TRBJ2-5	TRBV7-9	CASSLRPGEQYF	TGTGCCAGCAGCTTGAGGCCCGGGGAGCAGTACTTC
NA	many	TRBJ1-2	TRBV5-4	CASSLDGEGGYTF	TGTGCCAGCAGCTTGGACGGGGAGGGGGGCTACACCTTC
TRBD2	NA	TRBJ2-2	TRBV5-1	CASSLVAGADTGELFF	TGCGCCAGCAGCTTGGTTGCGGGAGCGGACACCGGGGAGCTGTTTTTT
NA	NA	TRBJ1-1	TRBV7-6	CASSQGTGTRIF	TGTGCCAGCAGCCAAGGGACGGGGACGCGGATCTTT
NA	many	TRBJ2-3	TRBV5-1	CAAAVNPGTEQYF	TGCGCTGCAGCAGTCAACCCCGGGACTGAGCAGTATTTT
NA	many	TRBJ2-1	TRBV12-5	CASGRGWNEQFF	TGTGCTAGTGGTAGGGGGTGGAATGAGCAGTTCTTC
TRBD2	NA	TRBJ2-5	TRBV7-9	CASSLRVGGEETQYF	TGTGCCAGCAGCTTGAGAGTGGGGGGGGAAGAGACCCAGTACTTC
TRBD2	NA	TRBJ2-5	TRBV6-6	CASSLPTGGRFRETQYF	TGTGCCAGCAGTTTACCCACAGGCGGGAGATTTAGGGAGACCCAGTACTTC
NA	NA	TRBJ2-1	TRBV7-8	CASSPLRGGMDEQFF	TGTGCCAGCAGCCCCCTTCGAGGGGGAATGGATGAGCAGTTCTTC
TRBD2	many	TRBJ2-5	TRBV5-1	CASSPRTSGRMETQYF	TGCGCCAGCAGCCCCCGGACTAGCGGGAGGATGGAGACCCAGTACTTC
NA	NA	TRBJ1-1	TRBV12-3/TRBV12-4	CASSLRDTRRSEAFF	TGTGCCAGCAGTCTCCGGGACACCAGAAGGTCTGAAGCTTTCTTT
NA	NA	TRBJ2-1	TRBV7-4	CVSTLDGEDEQFF	TGTGTCAGCACCTTGGACGGGGAGGACGAGCAGTTCTTC
TRBD2	NA	TRBJ2-3	TRBV19	CASTPNPLAGTDTQYF	TGTGCCAGTACCCCGAACCCACTAGCGGGCACAGATACGCAGTATTTT
NA	NA	TRBJ1-5	TRBV6-6	CASRQVSNQPQHF	TGTGCCAGCAGACAGGTTAGCAATCAGCCCCAGCATTTT
TRBD1	NA	TRBJ2-5	TRBV7-3	CASSDSGTGTSQYF	TGTGCCAGCAGCGACTCCGGGACAGGGACGTCGCAGTACTTT
NA	large	TRBJ2-1	TRBV12-3/TRBV12-4	CASSWASVYNEQFF	TGTGCCAGCAGTTGGGCTAGCGTGTACAATGAGCAGTTCTTC
NA	NA	TRBJ2-2	TRBV11-2	CASSLRDTGELFF	TGTGCCAGCAGCTTAAGGGACACCGGGGAGCTGTTTTTT
NA	NA	TRBJ2-7	TRBV28	CASSLKLDSPLHF	TGTGCCAGCAGTTTAAAACTGGACTCACCCCTCCACTTC
TRBD2	many	TRBJ2-2	TRBV12-3/TRBV12-4	CASSFLEGLAGGPTGELFF	TGTGCCAGCAGTTTCCTCGAGGGACTAGCGGGGGGGCCGACCGGGGAGCTGTTTTTT
TRBD2	many	TRBJ2-1	TRBV28	CASTPGTIAGGYNEQFF	TGTGCCAGCACCCCGGGGACAATAGCGGGAGGGTACAATGAGCAGTTCTTC
NA	few	TRBJ1-5	TRBV19	CASSYQPQHF	TGTGCCAGTAGTTATCAGCCCCAGCATTTT
TRBD2	many	TRBJ2-5	TRBV5-1	CASSSAGGQETQYF	TGCGCCAGCAGCTCTGCGGGGGGCCAAGAGACCCAGTACTTC
NA	NA	TRBJ2-3	TRBV7-3	CASSLHPLGTQGAITQYF	TGTGCCAGCAGCTTACATCCGTTAGGGACCCAAGGGGCGATTACGCAGTATTTT
NA	many	TRBJ1-5	TRBV7-8	CASSLGSSGLGANQPQHF	TGTGCCAGCAGCTTAGGATCATCGGGGTTGGGGGCCAATCAGCCCCAGCATTTT
NA	NA	TRBJ2-7	TRBV5-1	CASSFPGTSGEQYF	TGCGCCAGCAGCTTCCCAGGGACTTCAGGAGAGCAGTACTTC
NA	once	TRBJ2-5	TRBV27	CASSPQRQPQYF	TGTGCCAGCAGTCCCCAAAGACAGCCCCAGTACTTC
NA	NA	TRBJ2-7	TRBV7-2	CASSAQYEQYF	TGTGCCAGCAGCGCACAGTACGAGCAGTACTTC